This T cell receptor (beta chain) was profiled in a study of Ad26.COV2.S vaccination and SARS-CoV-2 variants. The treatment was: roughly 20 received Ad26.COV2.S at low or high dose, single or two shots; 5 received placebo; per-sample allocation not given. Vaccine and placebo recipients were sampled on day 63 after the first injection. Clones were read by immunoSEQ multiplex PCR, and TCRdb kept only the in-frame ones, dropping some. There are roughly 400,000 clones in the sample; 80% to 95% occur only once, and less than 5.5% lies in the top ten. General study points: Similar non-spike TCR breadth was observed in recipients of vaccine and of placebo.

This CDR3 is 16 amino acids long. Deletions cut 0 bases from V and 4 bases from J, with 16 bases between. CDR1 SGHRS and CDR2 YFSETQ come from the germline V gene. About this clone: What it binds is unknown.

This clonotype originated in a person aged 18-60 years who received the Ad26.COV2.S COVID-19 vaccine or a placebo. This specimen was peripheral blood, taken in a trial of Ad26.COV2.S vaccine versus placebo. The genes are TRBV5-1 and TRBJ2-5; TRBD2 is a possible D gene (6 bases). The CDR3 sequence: CASSLEAGRRGETQYF. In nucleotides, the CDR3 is TGCGCCAGCAGCTTGGAAGCAGGGAGGAGGGGAGAGACCCAGTACTTC.